This is a list of T cell receptor beta chains from one sample in a study of blood T cells in healthy people across ages. A single record per CDR3 protein comes from TCRdb applying MiXCR to the 5' RACE reads. This sample yields some 880,000 distinct CDR3 sequences, of which about 37% are seen a single time; over 10% belongs to the top ten. Sequences were obtained from blood. The receptors were gathered from a man between 18 and 35 years old in good health. Each CDR3 is given with its conserved first and last residue. The D gene is left open where the match is weak. The size of a clone is reported for some rows only, either as once, few or many, or as a class for expanded clones.

>-|TRBV10-3|TRBD1|TRBJ2-3
TGTGCCATCAGTACGACAGGGAATACGCAGTATTTT
CAISTTGNTQYF
>many|TRBV7-9|-|TRBJ2-1
TGTGCCAGCAGCCCTACACCTCTCAATGAGCAGTTCTTC
CASSPTPLNEQFF
>few|TRBV5-6|TRBD2|TRBJ2-5
TGTGCCAGCAGCTTAAGATTTACGGTTAGCGGGTATAAAGAGACCCAGTACTTC
CASSLRFTVSGYKETQYF
>-|TRBV10-3|-|TRBJ2-5
TGTGCCATCAGTGATGATCGGCGAGGGGGGACCCAGTACTTC
CAISDDRRGGTQYF
>-|TRBV3-1|TRBD2|TRBJ2-1
TGTGCCAGCAGCCAAAGTAGGCCGACTAGCGGGTTGATCGATGAGCAGTTCTTC
CASSQSRPTSGLIDEQFF
>few|TRBV9|TRBD2|TRBJ2-1
TGTGCCAGCAGCGACGGGACTAGTAATTACAATGAGCAGTTCTTC
CASSDGTSNYNEQFF
>few|TRBV9|-|TRBJ2-7
TGTGCCAGCGGGAGGAGTCAGCAGTGGAGCTCCTACGAGCAGTACTTC
CASGRSQQWSSYEQYF
>-|TRBV20-1|TRBD1|TRBJ2-7
TGCAGTGCTAGAGACGAACGACAGGGGAATGACTACAATGAGCAGTACTTC
CSARDERQGNDYNEQYF
>once|TRBV15|-|TRBJ2-7
TGTGCCACCAGCAGAGTTGGCGCTTCGAACTACGAGCAGTACTTC
CATSRVGASNYEQYF
>few|TRBV20-1|-|TRBJ2-3
TGCAGTGCTAGTGGGGGGGCTAGGGTCACAGATACGCAGTATTTT
CSASGGARVTDTQYF
>-|TRBV5-1|-|TRBJ1-4
TGCGCCAGCAGCCCGCTATGGCCGAACGAAAAACTGTTTTTT
CASSPLWPNEKLFF
>few|TRBV5-1|TRBD1|TRBJ1-1
TGCGCCAGCAGCTTAGGCCACAGGGGGGGCGAGGAGGATTTCTTT
CASSLGHRGGEEDFF
>few|TRBV7-2|-|TRBJ2-3
TGTGCCAGCACCTTGGGGGGGGCGACAGATACGCAGTATTTT
CASTLGGATDTQYF
>few|TRBV5-4|-|TRBJ2-3
TGTGCCAGCAGCTCGCTATCGGGATCCTCAGATACGCAGTATTTT
CASSSLSGSSDTQYF
>few|TRBV9|-|TRBJ2-5
TGTGCCAGCAGCGTTACCGGGACACCGGATGAGCAGTACTTC
CASSVTGTPDEQYF
>-|TRBV5-1|-|TRBJ2-1
TGCGCCAGCAGCTTGTCGGTAGGGTCGACCTACAATGAGCAGTTCTTC
CASSLSVGSTYNEQFF
>few|TRBV10-3|-|TRBJ1-1
TGTGCCATTAGTCAGGGAAGGAACACTGAAGCTTTCTTT
CAISQGRNTEAFF
>-|TRBV7-9|-|TRBJ2-7
TGTGCCAGCAACCTAGAGAGCAGGGGAGGCTACGAGCAGTACTTC
CASNLESRGGYEQYF
>-|TRBV29-1|-|TRBJ2-7
TGCAGCGTAGCAGTGAGCTCCTACGAGCAGTACTTC
CSVAVSSYEQYF
>many|TRBV20-1|-|TRBJ2-1
TGCAGTGCTAGCCCCGGGACGTTAGGGAATGAGCAGTTCTTC
CSASPGTLGNEQFF
>few|TRBV7-2|TRBD2|TRBJ2-3
TGTGCCAGCAGCTTAGTGGGACTACCCTTTACGCTCACAGATACGCAGTATTTT
CASSLVGLPFTLTDTQYF
>-|TRBV20-1|TRBD1|TRBJ1-1
TGCAGTGCTAGAGCAGGGGGCGGGCGGACTGAAGCTTTCTTT
CSARAGGGRTEAFF
>few|TRBV5-4|-|TRBJ2-5
TGTGCCAGCAGCTCCGACCGCGGGTTCCAAGAGACCCAGTACTTC
CASSSDRGFQETQYF
>-|TRBV25-1|-|TRBJ2-7
TGTGCCAGCAGCCACAGGGAATGGTGGCACGAGCAGTACTTC
CASSHREWWHEQYF
>-|TRBV19|-|TRBJ1-4
TGTGCCAGTAGTATGTCCACGGGGCTCCGGAGGACTAATGAAAAACTGTTTTTT
CASSMSTGLRRTNEKLFF
>few|TRBV5-6|-|TRBJ2-5
TGTGCCAGCAGCTTGTATCAGTCCAGGGCTTTTAAAGAGACCCAGTACTTC
CASSLYQSRAFKETQYF
>-|TRBV28|-|TRBJ2-1
TGTGCCAGCCTCCCTGCGGGGACCTACAATGAGCAGTTCTTC
CASLPAGTYNEQFF
>-|TRBV7-2|-|TRBJ2-6
TGTGCCAGCAGCTTAGCGCCCGGGACTGGGGCCAACGTCCTGACTTTC
CASSLAPGTGANVLTF
>many|TRBV5-1|-|TRBJ2-7
TGCGCCAGCAGCTTGGGTGAGCTTCTGTCCTACGAGCAGTACTTC
CASSLGELLSYEQYF
>-|TRBV4-3|TRBD2|TRBJ2-1
TGCGCCAGCAGCCAACGCTCGACTAGCGTCTCCTACAATGAGCAGTTCTTC
CASSQRSTSVSYNEQFF
>-|TRBV14|-|TRBJ2-3
TGTGCCAGCAGCGGAGCGAGAGATACGCAGTATTTT
CASSGARDTQYF
>-|TRBV6-2/TRBV6-3|TRBD1|TRBJ1-2
TGTGCCAGCAGTTACTCGCCGGGACAGTCCTATGGCTACACCTTC
CASSYSPGQSYGYTF
>-|TRBV7-3|-|TRBJ2-3
TGTGCCAGCAGCTTACGCCCAGAGGGAACAGGCGATACGCAGTATTTT
CASSLRPEGTGDTQYF
>-|TRBV6-1|TRBD1|TRBJ1-1
TGTGCCAGCAGCGAAAGCGCCAGGGGGCTGGTGGACACTGAAGCTTTCTTT
CASSESARGLVDTEAFF
>few|TRBV12-3/TRBV12-4|-|TRBJ1-2
TGTGCCAGCAACCTCGACAGTAACTATGGCTACACCTTC
CASNLDSNYGYTF
>many|TRBV5-1|-|TRBJ2-7
TGTGCCAGCAGCCTTAGGGGGGGCAGTTACGAGCAGTACTTC
CASSLRGGSYEQYF
>-|TRBV28|-|TRBJ2-3
TGTGCCAGCAGTGCTCCCTCAAACACAGATACGCAGTATTTT
CASSAPSNTDTQYF
>many|TRBV7-8|-|TRBJ1-2
TGTGCCAGCAGCTCCGGTGCAGCGACTAACTATGGCTACACCTTC
CASSSGAATNYGYTF
>many|TRBV24-1|TRBD1|TRBJ2-1
TGTGCCACCAGTGATTTTGACAGGGGGGATGAGCAGTTCTTC
CATSDFDRGDEQFF
>-|TRBV6-2/TRBV6-3|-|TRBJ2-1
TGTGCCAGCATGGGGAGCGTGGATAAACTAAATGAGCAGTTCTTC
CASMGSVDKLNEQFF
>-|TRBV5-6|-|TRBJ2-1
TGTGCCAGCAGCCGGGGGACCCACAATGAGCAGTTCTTC
CASSRGTHNEQFF
>-|TRBV15|TRBD1|TRBJ2-2
TGTGCCACCAGCCGAACAGGGGCGAACACCGGGGAGCTGTTTTTT
CATSRTGANTGELFF
>-|TRBV25-1|-|TRBJ1-1
TGTGCCAGCAGTGAGGAGGGGCGGGGGGCAGCTTTCTTT
CASSEEGRGAAFF
>once|TRBV27|-|TRBJ2-7
TGTGCCAGCAGTTTTGTCGGGTTGGCCGGCAATGAGCAGTACTTC
CASSFVGLAGNEQYF
>once|TRBV5-1|-|TRBJ2-5
TGCGCCAGCAGCTTGGAGAGGAGCAATGAGCAGTACTTC
CASSLERSNEQYF